These 16 T cell receptor beta chains came from one sample sequenced in a study of cytomegalovirus exposure and HLA in healthy donors. This PCR relied on a set of 60 Vbeta primers and 13 Jbeta primers. Using immunoSEQ multiplex PCR, the repertoire was profiled, and TCRdb retains in-frame clones only, with some absent. The table records 60,000 to 70,000 clones, around three quarters of them present only once. The sample was PBMCs. Receptors originate from a woman aged 25 to 39 in good health and CMV-seronegative.

The chain combines TRBV30 with TRBJ2-5, with TRBD2 matching 11 bases. The CDR3 length is 14 residues. CDR1 is GTSNPN, CDR2 SVGIG, per germline (reference sequence). J was trimmed by 3 bases and V by 4 bases; bases with no gene match: 4. The CDR3: CAWKPSGGKETQYF. CDR3 coding DNA: TGTGCCTGGAAGCCTAGCGGGGGGAAAGAGACCCAGTACTTC.

V and J are TRBV4-1 and TRBJ1-4; possibly TRBD1 for D (5 bases). Germline lookup yields CDR1 MGHRA and CDR2 YSYEKL. V gave up 0 bases and J gave up 3 bases, with 14 bases separating them. The CDR3 runs 17 residues. CDR3 protein: CASSQESAGHPNEKLFF. The CDR3 DNA is TGCGCCAGCAGCCAAGAAAGCGCAGGACACCCTAATGAAAAACTGTTTTTT.

In DNA, the CDR3 is TGTGCCATCAGTTCACCTCTCGGGACAGGGATAGGGACCTATAGTGGCTACACCTTC. It specifies CAISSPLGTGIGTYSGYTF. This chain joins TRBV10-3 and TRBJ1-2; 9 bases align to TRBD1. The germline gives CDR1 ENHRY, CDR2 SYGVKD. CDR3 length equals 19 residues. With V trimmed by 5 bases and J by 7 bases, 23 bases remained unmatched.

This clone showed up just a few times. The chain uses TRBV7-8 and TRBJ1-5, with D perhaps matching TRBD1 (5 bases). Trimming pared 5 bases from V and 4 bases from J, leaving 9 bases between. From germline, CDR1 is SGHVS and CDR2 FQNEAQ. The CDR3 has 13 residues. Written as DNA, the CDR3 is TGTGCCAGCAGCGGGGCCGATAATCAGCCCCAGCATTTT. Protein: CASSGADNQPQHF.

This chain connects TRBV19 to TRBJ1-2; D is uncertain. From germline, CDR1 is LNHDA and CDR2 SQIVND (reference sequence). This CDR3 has 12 residues. Trimming cost V 9 bases and J 0 bases, with 8 bases left between them. The CDR3 DNA reads TGTGCCAGCGGGGTAGCTAACTATGGCTACACCTTC. Protein product: CASGVANYGYTF.

This clone was found once. The chain recombines TRBV28 with TRBJ1-6; the match to TRBD1 covers 7 bases. Losses at the gene ends were 6 bases for V and 4 bases for J; bases not matched to a gene: 6. The CDR3 has 15 residues. Germline V gene sequence: CDR1 MDHEN, CDR2 SYDVKM. The chain's CDR3 is CASRPDRRYNSPLHF. The CDR3 DNA reads TGTGCCAGCAGACCGGACAGGAGGTATAATTCACCCCTCCACTTT. The full variable domain, in which reference TRBV28 and TRBJ1-6 provide the parts outside the CDR3, is DVKVTQSSRYLVKRTGEKVFLECVQDMDHENMFWYRQDPGLGLRLIYFSYDVKMKEKGDIPEGYSVSREKKERFSLILESASTNQTSMYLCASRPDRRYNSPLHFGNGTRLTVT.

V gene TRBV10-3 combines with J gene TRBJ2-5; TRBD1 aligns across 8 bases. CDR3 length: 15 amino acids. CDR1 and CDR2 from the germline V gene are ENHRY and SYGVKD. V lost 6 bases to trimming and J lost 9 bases; unmatched junction nucleotides: 15. CDR3 DNA sequence: TGTGCCATCAGCCAAACCATAGGACAGGGTATGTCCCAGTACTTC. It specifies CAISQTIGQGMSQYF.

This sequence joins TRBV30 and TRBJ2-7, with 9 bases lining up with TRBD2. This CDR3 is 14 amino acids long. Germline V gene sequence: CDR1 GTSNPN, CDR2 SVGIG (reference sequence). Trimming cost V 2 bases and J 6 bases; bases outside gene matches: 8. The CDR3 DNA is TGTGCCTGGAGTAGGGCGGGAGGGCCGTTCGAGCAGTACTTC. It specifies CAWSRAGGPFEQYF.

This clone showed up just once. The chain employs TRBV6-5 and TRBJ2-3; the D is unclear. The ends were cut back, 2 bases at V and 0 bases at J, with 9 bases in the middle. This CDR3 is 15 amino acids long. CDR1 is MNHEY and CDR2 is SVGAGI in the germline V gene. CDR3 protein: CASSYGRTSTDTQYF. CDR3 nucleotide sequence: TGTGCCAGCAGTTACGGGCGTACTAGCACAGATACGCAGTATTTT.

V usage is TRBV18 and J usage is TRBJ2-3, with 9 bases matching TRBD2. The CDR3 totals 16 residues. Germline V gene data show CDR1 as KGHSH and CDR2 as LQKENI. Germline trimming cut 0 bases from V and 3 bases from J; bases unmatched to any gene: 4. The CDR3 DNA sequence: TGTGCCAGCTCACCACCCCCGCGGGGGGGTACAGATACGCAGTATTTT. It translates to CASSPPPRGGTDTQYF. The whole variable domain, remainder taken from reference TRBV18 and TRBJ2-3, is NAGVMQNPRHLVRRRGQEARLRCSPMKGHSHVYWYRQLPEEGLKFMVYLQKENIIDESGMPKERFSAEFPKEGPSILRIQQVVRGDSAAYFCASSPPPRGGTDTQYFGPGTRLTVL.

The V call is TRBV29-1, the J call TRBJ2-1; a weak D match, TRBD1 (6 bases). Between the trimmed V and J ends, which lost 4 bases and 3 bases, there was a span of 10 bases. The CDR3 has 13 residues. Germline CDR1 and CDR2: SQVTM and ANQGSEA. The CDR3 protein is CSVVRTDYNEQFF. The CDR3 DNA is TGCAGCGTTGTACGGACAGACTACAATGAGCAGTTCTTC.

The chain carries TRBV30 and TRBJ1-6; 11 bases map to TRBD1. V shed 3 bases and J 8 bases; nucleotides not matched to a gene: 6. CDR3 size: 15 residues. CDR1 and CDR2 (germline): GTSNPN, SVGIG (reference sequence). The CDR3 spells CAWRPRTGGYSPLHF. The CDR3 bases are TGTGCCTGGAGGCCTCGGACAGGGGGCTATTCACCCCTCCACTTT.

The chain couples TRBV30 to TRBJ2-3; 7 positions agree with TRBD1. Trimming at V came to 2 bases and at J to 1 base, leaving 9 bases not matched to a gene. The CDR3 has 16 residues. CDR1 is GTSNPN, CDR2 SVGIG, per germline (reference sequence). CDR3 nucleotides: TGTGCCTGGAGTTTGGTGGACAGGCACCGCACAGATACGCAGTATTTT. Translation gives CAWSLVDRHRTDTQYF. Full variable domain (remainder filled in from reference TRBV30 and TRBJ2-3): SQTIHQWPATLVQPVGSPLSLECTVEGTSNPNLYWYRQAAGRGLQLLFYSVGIGQISSEVPQNLSASRPQDRQFILSSKKLLLSDSGFYLCAWSLVDRHRTDTQYFGPGTRLTVL.

The V and J genes are TRBV30 and TRBJ1-5, with D unresolved. Germline CDR1 is GTSNPN and CDR2 is SVGIG (reference sequence). V lost 0 bases and J lost 2, with 14 bases in between. The CDR3 covers 16 residues. The CDR3 bases are TGTGCCTGGAGTGTAGCCGGACTCGTCGGCAATCAGCCCCAGCATTTT. Protein product: CAWSVAGLVGNQPQHF.

This chain uses TRBV11-2 with TRBJ1-1; possibly TRBD1 for D (6 bases). The V gene's germline CDR1 is SGHAT and CDR2 FQNNGV. This CDR3 comprises 13 residues. Deletions cut 5 bases from V and 4 bases from J, with 11 bases between. The CDR3 spells CASSRFRGTEAFF. The CDR3 DNA reads as TGTGCCAGCAGCCGATTCAGGGGCACTGAAGCTTTCTTT.

This clone occurred a few times. This rearrangement joins TRBV10-1 to TRBJ2-3; the match to TRBD2 covers 7 bases. The ends lost 1 base at V and 4 bases at J; junction bases unmatched: 8. CDR3 length: 16 residues. Germline CDR1 is WNHNN and CDR2 is SYGVQD (reference sequence). The CDR3 DNA sequence: TGCGCCAGCAGTGAGTGGGAGGCCGGGGGGTCAGATACGCAGTATTTT. Its protein is CASSEWEAGGSDTQYF.